This T cell receptor beta chain originates from a study of blood T cell repertoires in COVID-19. Profiling relied on immunoSEQ multiplex PCR, and the TCRdb table lists in-frame clones only, not all of them. The table records over 150,000 clones, more than 85% of them present only once. The V gene's germline CDR1 is LNHNV and CDR2 YYDKDF (reference sequence). The length of the CDR3 is 16 residues. V shed 3 bases and J 8 bases; nucleotides not matched to a gene: 10. This clone was recorded only once. The TCR was taken from a woman aged 45-59 years who had recovered from COVID-19. V usage is TRBV15 and J usage is TRBJ2-2; TRBD2 matches 9 bases. The sequenced sample was PBMCs or T cells enriched from blood (not recorded which). In DNA, the CDR3 is TGTGCCACCAGCAGGGGGAACGGACTAGCGTTGGGGGAGCTGTTTTTT. Encoded protein: CATSRGNGLALGELFF.